The rows below give T cell receptor beta chains drawn from one sample of a study of blood T cells in healthy people across ages. MiXCR was run by TCRdb on the 5' RACE reads, yielding one entry per CDR3 protein. The table has fewer than 750,000 distinct CDR3 sequences, around 50% seen once. The sample comprised blood. The receptor set was obtained from a woman at least 80 years old in good health. Each CDR3 is given with its conserved first and last residue. D genes are given only for firm matches. Part of the rows lack a size; the others show once, few, many or a class for expanded clones.

D gene	clone size	J gene	V gene	CDR3 DNA	CDR3 protein
NA	NA	TRBJ2-6	TRBV4-3	TGCGCCAGCAGCCAAGATTTGCAGGGTCTCTCTGGGGCCAACGTCCTGACTTTC	CASSQDLQGLSGANVLTF
TRBD1	NA	TRBJ1-2	TRBV5-8	TGTGCCAGCAGCCGAGACGGTGGGACAGGAGAAATCTATGGCTACACCTTC	CASSRDGGTGEIYGYTF
TRBD2	NA	TRBJ2-1	TRBV9	TGTGCCAGCAGCGGAGGCGGGACTACCAATGAGCAGTTCTTC	CASSGGGTTNEQFF
TRBD2	few	TRBJ2-5	TRBV20-1	TGCAGTGCTAGACCCGGGACTAGCGGGAGGATCAATGAGCAGTACTTC	CSARPGTSGRINEQYF
TRBD2	few	TRBJ2-7	TRBV4-3	TGCGCCAGCAGCCAAGTCCCAGCGGGGGGAGGCTCCTACGAGCAGTACTTC	CASSQVPAGGGSYEQYF
NA	few	TRBJ2-5	TRBV5-1	TGCGCCAGCAGCTACTCGGGACTCCTGTCCGAGACCCAGTACTTC	CASSYSGLLSETQYF
NA	many	TRBJ2-3	TRBV5-1	TGCGCCAGCAGCTTGGTCGGATCTAGCACAGATACGCAGTATTTT	CASSLVGSSTDTQYF
NA	NA	TRBJ1-4	TRBV27	TGTGCCAGCACTTCCTTGGACATTAATGAAAAACTGTTTTTT	CASTSLDINEKLFF
TRBD1	many	TRBJ2-5	TRBV27	TGTGCCAGCAGTTCGTGGACAGGCTCCCTGGGGCAAGAGACCCAGTACTTC	CASSSWTGSLGQETQYF
NA	NA	TRBJ2-7	TRBV12-3/TRBV12-4	TGTGCCAGCAGTTTAACCCCGGACTTCACCTCCTACGAGCAGTACTTC	CASSLTPDFTSYEQYF
TRBD1	NA	TRBJ1-5	TRBV7-9	TGTGCCAGCAGCTTAACAGGGGGCATGAGTCAGCCCCAGCATTTT	CASSLTGGMSQPQHF
NA	many	TRBJ2-3	TRBV3-1	TGTGCCAGCAGCCAAATCGGGGCACCAAGCACAGATACGCAGTATTTT	CASSQIGAPSTDTQYF
NA	NA	TRBJ2-7	TRBV6-5	TGTGCCAGCGGCGGGCCACCGACGGTCTACGAGCAGTACTTC	CASGGPPTVYEQYF
NA	NA	TRBJ2-3	TRBV5-1	TGCGCCAGCAGCTTTACCGCTTCTAGCACAGATACGCAGTATTTT	CASSFTASSTDTQYF
TRBD2	NA	TRBJ2-3	TRBV5-1	TGCGCCAGCAGCTTGGCCCAACTAGCGGGCACAGATACGCAGTATTTT	CASSLAQLAGTDTQYF
TRBD2	NA	TRBJ2-7	TRBV7-2	TGTGCCAGCAGAGCTGGACTAGCACCCGAGCAGTACTTC	CASRAGLAPEQYF
NA	NA	TRBJ2-3	TRBV4-2	TGTGCCAGCAGCCAACCAGACAGGCAAAGCACAGATACACAGTATTTT	CASSQPDRQSTDTQYF
NA	few	TRBJ2-1	TRBV4-2	TGTGCCAGCAGCCAAGGGGGTCACGACAATGAGCAGTTCTTC	CASSQGGHDNEQFF
NA	few	TRBJ1-1	TRBV27	TGTGCCAGCAGTCCCAATCCCCGGGGCACTGAAGCTTTCTTT	CASSPNPRGTEAFF
NA	NA	TRBJ2-7	TRBV7-8	TGTGCCAGCAGTACAGACGTCCCCCGGCGGGGCGACGAGCAGTACTTC	CASSTDVPRRGDEQYF
NA	NA	TRBJ1-2	TRBV12-3/TRBV12-4	TGTGCCAGCCTCTCGTCCCGGAGTTTCGGCTACACCTTC	CASLSSRSFGYTF
NA	NA	TRBJ1-2	TRBV12-5	TGTGCTAGTGGTTCCCTAGACAGGATAGCTAACTATGGCTACACCTTC	CASGSLDRIANYGYTF
TRBD2	NA	TRBJ2-2	TRBV7-3	TGTGCCAGCAGCTTAGTCCCGACTAGCTACACCGGGGAGCTGTTTTTT	CASSLVPTSYTGELFF
NA	many	TRBJ2-7	TRBV11-3	TGTGCCAGCCTTGGGGCGGGACAGTCCTACGAGCAGTACTTC	CASLGAGQSYEQYF
TRBD2	few	TRBJ2-2	TRBV7-9	TGTGCCAGCAGCCCCCGGACTAGCGGGAGGGCAGTTGGAACCGGGGAGCTGTTTTTT	CASSPRTSGRAVGTGELFF
NA	NA	TRBJ2-1	TRBV6-1	TGTGCCAGCAGCCCGGGACCTAACTCCTACAATGAGCAGTTCTTC	CASSPGPNSYNEQFF
TRBD1	NA	TRBJ2-3	TRBV10-3	TGTGCCATCAGCGACACGACGCGAGGGGGCGGCACAGATACGCAGTATTTT	CAISDTTRGGGTDTQYF
TRBD2	once	TRBJ2-7	TRBV28	TGTGCCAGCCAACCGAATCTAGATAGCGGGAGGGGCTACGAGCAGTACTTC	CASQPNLDSGRGYEQYF
TRBD2	many	TRBJ2-4	TRBV20-1	TGCAGTGCTAGAAGGGCTCCCAGCGGGAGTGTGGACATTCAGTACTTC	CSARRAPSGSVDIQYF
NA	many	TRBJ2-4	TRBV20-1	TGCAGTGCCTGGGACCTGGACGCCAAAAACATTCAGTACTTC	CSAWDLDAKNIQYF
NA	NA	TRBJ2-2	TRBV7-9	TGTGCCAGCAGCTTGTCGTGGGAAGACACCGGGGAGCTGTTTTTT	CASSLSWEDTGELFF
NA	once	TRBJ2-1	TRBV5-1	TGCGCCAGCAGCCCCTCTATGGCCGATGAGCAGTTCTTC	CASSPSMADEQFF
NA	many	TRBJ2-1	TRBV12-3/TRBV12-4	TGTGCCAGCAGCACAGGAGCCTTTAGCTCCTACAATGAGCAGTTCTTC	CASSTGAFSSYNEQFF
NA	NA	TRBJ1-5	TRBV7-2	TGTGCCAGCAGCTCCCTACCCGGGACAAGAAATCAGCCCCAGCATTTT	CASSSLPGTRNQPQHF
NA	once	TRBJ1-2	TRBV29-1	TGCAGCGTTAGAAGAGGGAATGACTATGGCTACACCTTC	CSVRRGNDYGYTF
NA	NA	TRBJ1-2	TRBV10-3	TGTGCCATCAGTGCAAAGGGAGATGGCTACACCTTC	CAISAKGDGYTF
NA	many	TRBJ2-3	TRBV6-6	TGTGCCAGCAGTTCCAGCGGGACAAGCACAGATACGCAGTATTTT	CASSSSGTSTDTQYF
TRBD2	few	TRBJ2-1	TRBV27	TGTGCCAGCAGTTTAAACGGCGGGAGGAAAAGAAATGAGCAGTTCTTC	CASSLNGGRKRNEQFF
TRBD2	NA	TRBJ2-3	TRBV11-2	TGTGCCAGCAGCCCCCTTTCTCGCGGGGGGGCGGGCACAGATACGCAGTATTTT	CASSPLSRGGAGTDTQYF
TRBD2	many	TRBJ2-1	TRBV5-1	TGCGCCAGCAGCTTGTCCGGGACTAGCGCGGCGGTGTATGAGCAGTTCTTC	CASSLSGTSAAVYEQFF
NA	many	TRBJ1-2	TRBV25-1	TGTGCCAGCAGTGCTGGGGTTGGCTACACCTTC	CASSAGVGYTF
NA	many	TRBJ2-7	TRBV21-1	TGTGCCAGCAGCACCCATCAGTACTTC	CASSTHQYF
NA	many	TRBJ1-1	TRBV12-3/TRBV12-4	TGTGCCAGCAGTCCTACGAACACTGAAGCTTTCTTT	CASSPTNTEAFF
NA	NA	TRBJ2-2	TRBV9	TGTGCCAGCAGCGCTGTTCCAAACGGGGAGCTGTTTTTT	CASSAVPNGELFF
TRBD1	NA	TRBJ2-7	TRBV27	TGTGCCAGCAGTTTCGGCAGGGGGCGCTACGAGCAGTACTTC	CASSFGRGRYEQYF
NA	many	TRBJ2-3	TRBV5-1	TGCGCCAGCAGCTTATCGCCAGTGTCTAGGACAGATACGCAGTATTTT	CASSLSPVSRTDTQYF
TRBD1	NA	TRBJ2-7	TRBV5-4	TGTGCCAGCAGCTTGAAGAGGGACAGGGGATCCTACAATGAGCAGTACTTC	CASSLKRDRGSYNEQYF
TRBD1	few	TRBJ1-4	TRBV4-2	TGTGCCAGCAGCCAAGGGGCAGGGGGCCCCCCGAATGAAAAACTGTTTTTT	CASSQGAGGPPNEKLFF
NA	NA	TRBJ1-5	TRBV20-1	TGCAGTGCTTGGGACACTGATCAGCCCCAGCATTTT	CSAWDTDQPQHF
TRBD1	many	TRBJ2-7	TRBV5-1	TGTGCCAGCAGTTCCGGGACAGCCTCTTACGAGCAGTACTTC	CASSSGTASYEQYF
NA	NA	TRBJ1-2	TRBV2	TGTGCCAGCAGTGTAATGAAAATAGGGGGCTACACCTTC	CASSVMKIGGYTF
NA	NA	TRBJ1-1	TRBV25-1	TGTGCCAGCAGTGAATTCTGGGCAGGAGGAGCTTTCTTT	CASSEFWAGGAFF
NA	few	TRBJ1-5	TRBV3-1	TGTGCCAGCAGCCCCGGCGGCCCACTCGACAATCAGCCCCAGCATTTT	CASSPGGPLDNQPQHF